This passage covers 11 T cell receptor beta chains from one sample sequenced in a study of T cells in Graves' hyperthyroidism and ophthalmopathy. Using RNA transcripts as the source, TCR beta CDR3 regions were amplified. The HTBI primer set served for first-round RT-PCR of the TCR CDR3. TCRdb re-analysed the multiplex PCR reads in MiXCR, keeping a single row per CDR3 protein. In the table there are 530,000 or so distinct CDR3 sequences, approximately 17% of which are singletons. Material: blood. Receptors originate from a woman between 18 and 29 years old with Graves' ophthalmopathy.

Remarks on this clonotype: A read error may produce the germline difference seen at one junction end. V gene TRBV6-2 or TRBV6-3 combines with J gene TRBJ2-5; 9 bases match TRBD2. The CDR3 is 17 amino acids. Germline assignment: CDR1 MNHEY and CDR2 SVGEGT. The CDR3 sequence: CASSQGLAGTYEEAQYF. The CDR3 DNA follows: TGTGCCAGCAGTCAGGGGCTAGCGGGAACTTATGAAGAGGCCCAGTACTTC.

The sample holds many counts of this clonotype. The chain recombines TRBV28 with TRBJ2-3, with D perhaps matching TRBD1 or TRBD2 (6 bases each). This CDR3 region has 14 residues. Germline V gene lookup returns CDR1 MDHEN and CDR2 SYDVKM. Trimming took 8 bases from V and 2 from J, leaving 14 bases between them. The CDR3 sequence: CASADGGHTDTQYF. The CDR3 coding sequence is TGTGCCAGCGCCGACGGGGGCCACACAGATACGCAGTATTTT.

This clonotype was found a few times. V usage is TRBV7-3 and J usage is TRBJ2-2, with D possibly TRBD2 on 6 matching bases. Germline CDR1 SGHTA, CDR2 FQGTGA. This CDR3 has 16 residues. Trimming left V 1 base short and J 1 base short, with 10 bases between. In DNA, the CDR3 is TGTGCCAGCAGCTTAAGAGGGACTCAGAACACCGGGGAGCTGTTTTTT. Protein sequence: CASSLRGTQNTGELFF.

This clonotype was counted between two and nine times. The chain couples TRBV9 to TRBJ2-5, with 10 bases fitting TRBD2. V shed 4 bases, J shed 1 base, and the junction held 4 bases outside the gene matches. Germline CDR1 SGDLS, CDR2 YYNGEE. The CDR3 is 15 amino acids. CDR3 region: CASSLAGGRQETQYF. In DNA form, the CDR3 reads TGTGCCAGCAGCTTAGCGGGAGGACGCCAAGAGACCCAGTACTTC.

At least ten counts were recorded for this clonotype. The chain recombines TRBV18 with TRBJ2-1, with D possibly matching TRBD2 (5 bases). Trimming took off 3 bases at V and 7 bases at J, with 7 bases between the two ends. Germline V gene data show CDR1 as KGHSH and CDR2 as LQKENI. The CDR3 has 12 residues. The CDR3 spells CASSPRENEQFF. Written as DNA, the CDR3 is TGTGCCAGCTCACCCCGGGAAAATGAGCAGTTCTTC.

This clonotype has at least ten counts. Here the CDR3 DNA reads TGTGCCATCAGTGAGTCGATGTTACCAACTGGCAATCAGCCCCAGCATTTT. Protein: CAISESMLPTGNQPQHF. V gene TRBV10-3 combines with J gene TRBJ1-5, with D hard to call. V was clipped by 0 bases and J by 2 bases, with 14 bases between them. Germline CDR1 reads ENHRY; CDR2 reads SYGVKD. This CDR3 has 17 amino acids.

Points on this clonotype: This CDR3 is missing its conserved last phenylalanine or tryptophan, likely due to a read error. The gene calls are TRBV7-9 and TRBJ1-3; D call uncertain. Germline V gene sequence: CDR1 SEHNR, CDR2 FQNEAQ (reference sequence). V lost 8 bases and J lost 0, with 14 bases in between. The CDR3 is 15 residues long. Here the CDR3 reads CASGKAESSGNTIYS. CDR3 nucleotide sequence: TGTGCCAGCGGAAAGGCGGAGAGCTCTGGAAACACCATATATTCT.

The chain recombines TRBV5-6 with TRBJ1-4, with 12 bases that match TRBD1. Germline values: CDR1 SGHDT, CDR2 YYEEEE. V was pared by 6 bases and J by 7 bases, with 13 bases of the junction left unmatched. The CDR3 has 17 amino acids. This CDR3 is CASTGTGGWLRREKLFF. In DNA form, the CDR3 reads TGTGCCAGCACCGGGACAGGGGGCTGGCTGCGGCGTGAAAAACTGTTTTTT.

This clonotype was seen ten or more times. The genes are TRBV12-3 or TRBV12-4 and TRBJ2-1; 14 bases line up with TRBD2. V was pared by 3 bases and J by 4 bases, with 11 bases of the junction left unmatched. The CDR3 contains 19 residues. The DNA for the CDR3 is TGTGCCAGCAGTTTTAGGGGGACTAGCGGGGGACAGCTTTACAATGAGCAGTTCTTC. Residues: CASSFRGTSGGQLYNEQFF.

V gene TRBV7-2 combines with J gene TRBJ1-2; D is unclear. The germline V gene encodes CDR1 SGHTA and CDR2 FQGNSA. The CDR3 has 15 amino acids. Trimming stripped 5 bases from V and 6 bases from J, with 19 bases between. CDR3 amino acids: CASSPENGPTHGYTF. The DNA of the CDR3 is TGTGCCAGCAGCCCCGAAAATGGTCCGACCCATGGCTACACCTTC.

This clonotype turned up a few times. The rearrangement uses TRBV29-1 and TRBJ2-3; D is uncertain. This CDR3 region has 11 residues. Germline values: CDR1 SQVTM, CDR2 ANQGSEA. Deletions cut 5 bases from V and 5 bases from J, with 8 bases between. Here the CDR3 DNA reads TGCAGCGTTCGGGCTCTAGATACGCAGTATTTT. Amino acids: CSVRALDTQYF.